What follows describes a single T cell receptor (beta chain). The V and J ends lost 7 bases and 2 bases respectively, with 14 bases between them. The germline gives CDR1 SQVTM, CDR2 ANQGSEA. There are 13 residues in the CDR3. The data originate from a study of shared clonotypes between healthy human individuals. Each subset's genomic DNA was split evenly across several immunoSEQ plates. Assay used: immunoSEQ multiplex PCR; TCRdb lists only in-frame clones, some missing. Altogether roughly 2,300,000 clones are present, 85% to 95% being singletons, with the ten largest covering approximately 0.4%. The TCR was taken from a man younger than 30 in good health. Some clones in this sample may be carry-over from other donors' samples. The sample taken for sequencing was naive CD4+ T cells from PBMCs. Subset indicated: CD45RA+ positively selected. The chain links TRBV29-1 to TRBJ2-5; D remains ambiguous. The CDR3, as DNA: TGCAGCGCTACGGGTTTGGGTCAAGAGACCCAGTACTTC. Protein sequence: CSATGLGQETQYF.